The 32 T cell receptor beta chains below all came from one sample that was sequenced in a study of blood T cells in healthy people across ages (dated by TCRdb to the mid-2010s). Receptor amplification or capture employed 5' RACE. Sequencing relied on an Illumina HiSeq 2500. A second 7 to 11 cycle PCR used a sample-barcoded 5' primer and a J-beta primer mix. TCRdb reprocessed the public reads (quality trimming at Q25 with fastp, clone calling with MiXCR) and kept in-frame beta chains. Rows are combined by CDR3 protein, so each entry shows the most common genes and DNA. The sample table lists about 1.1 million distinct CDR3 sequences, 35% to 45% of them with a count of one. The ten largest clones represent around 13% of the sample. The sequencing input was blood. The receptors derive from a man aged 18 to 30 in good health.

This clonotype was seen a few times. The CDR3 coding sequence is TGTGCCAGCAGTTTATCCCGTAGCGGGGGAGGGTTTGAGCAGTTCTTC. This gives the protein CASSLSRSGGGFEQFF. The rearrangement links TRBV27 to TRBJ2-1, with 9 positions matching TRBD2. This CDR3 has 16 residues. CDR1 is MNHEY and CDR2 is SMNVEV in the germline V gene (reference sequence). V dropped 0 bases and J dropped 9; count of bases not matched to a gene: 9.

The chain employs TRBV25-1 and TRBJ1-4; D might be TRBD1 (5 bases). CDR1 is MGHDK and CDR2 is SYGVNS in the germline V gene. The CDR3 spans 15 residues. Trimming stripped 5 bases from V and 8 bases from J, with 18 bases between. For the CDR3, the DNA is TGTGCCAGCAGTCTCCCGGGGCAGGGCGACGAAAAACTGTTTTTT. Encoded protein: CASSLPGQGDEKLFF. The full variable domain, in which reference TRBV25-1 and TRBJ1-4 provide the parts outside the CDR3, is EADIYQTPRYLVIGTGKKITLECSQTMGHDKMYWYQQDPGMELHLIHYSYGVNSTEKGDLSSESTVSRIRTEHFPLTLESARPSHTSQYLCASSLPGQGDEKLFFGSGTQLSVL.

About this clonotype: A much larger clone differs by one base, so this may be a read error. The gene calls are TRBV12-3 or TRBV12-4 and TRBJ2-5; weak D call: TRBD1 (5 bases). Matching the DNA end better, TRBJ2-7 makes the J call doubtful. The CDR3 extends over 15 amino acids. The CDR3 spells CAGSLQAGLLYEQYF. The DNA of the CDR3 is TGTGCCGGCAGTTTACAGGCCGGGCTCCTCTACGAGCAGTACTTC.

This clonotype came up a few times. This sequence joins TRBV9 and TRBJ1-2; TRBD1 is a possible D gene (5 bases). The CDR3 consists of 19 residues. Trimming took 4 bases from V and 1 from J, leaving 26 bases between them. The germline gives CDR1 SGDLS, CDR2 YYNGEE. The CDR3 reads CASSSTRATTKPGNYGYTF. CDR3 DNA sequence: TGTGCCAGCAGCTCCACCAGGGCTACTACGAAACCTGGTAACTATGGCTACACCTTC.

This clonotype showed up just a few times. V is TRBV6-5 and J is TRBJ1-2; TRBD1 matches 9 bases. CDR3 length equals 14 residues. Germline V CDR1 and CDR2: MNHEY, SVGAGI. V lost 2 bases, J lost 8 bases, and 6 bases stayed unmatched. CDR3 sequence (DNA): TGTGCCAGCAGTTACCGGACAGGGGATTTCGGCTACACCTTC. Its translation: CASSYRTGDFGYTF.

This chain connects TRBV7-9 to TRBJ1-1; 8 nucleotides line up with TRBD1. V dropped 3 bases and J dropped 5; count of bases not matched to a gene: 8. The CDR3 contains 15 residues. Germline-derived CDR1 and CDR2 are SEHNR and FQNEAQ (reference sequence). CDR3 nucleotide sequence: TGTGCCAGCAGCTTCGTTAGGACAGGGCGAACTGAAGCTTTCTTT. Translation: CASSFVRTGRTEAFF.

This chain uses TRBV9 with TRBJ1-2; D not resolved. The ends were cut back, 0 bases at V and 6 bases at J, with 3 bases in the middle. In germline, CDR1 is SGDLS, CDR2 YYNGEE. This CDR3 comprises 11 residues. CDR3 DNA: TGTGCCAGCAGCGTAGGTAATGGCTACACCTTC. This translates into CASSVGNGYTF.

The chain employs TRBV5-1 and TRBJ2-1; 7 bases align to TRBD2. With 4 bases clipped from V and 9 bases from J, the junction kept 10 bases outside the gene matches. CDR1 is SGHRS and CDR2 is YFSETQ in the germline V gene. The CDR3 runs 14 residues. The DNA of the CDR3 is TGCGCCAGCAGCGTGAAGCTAGCGGATCTTGAGCAGTTCTTC. Translation: CASSVKLADLEQFF.

This clonotype was seen a few times. The rearrangement uses TRBV9 and TRBJ1-4; 10 bases fit TRBD1. The CDR3 is made up of 18 amino acids. CDR1 is SGDLS and CDR2 is YYNGEE in the germline V gene. V shed 3 bases and J 3 bases; nucleotides not matched to a gene: 11. The CDR3 DNA is TGTGCCAGCAGCGCCGACAGGGGGCGAGGACCAGCTAATGAAAAACTGTTTTTT. Its translation: CASSADRGRGPANEKLFF. Supplemented by reference TRBV9 and TRBJ1-4, the full variable domain reads DSGVTQTPKHLITATGQRVTLRCSPRSGDLSVYWYQQSLDQGLQFLIQYYNGEERAKGNILERFSAQQFPDLHSELNLSSLELGDSALYFCASSADRGRGPANEKLFFGSGTQLSVL.

This clonotype showed up just a few times. This rearrangement joins TRBV12-3 or TRBV12-4 to TRBJ2-6; TRBD1 or TRBD2 may be the D gene (5 bases each). The V end lost 7 bases, the J end lost 0 bases, and 13 bases lay between the germline ends. This CDR3 has 16 residues. The CDR3: CASKPGRHSGANVLTF. CDR3 sequence (DNA): TGTGCCAGCAAACCGGGACGCCACTCTGGGGCCAACGTCCTGACTTTC.

In DNA form, the CDR3 reads TGCGCCAGCAGCTGGAAGGACGGGTACACTGAAGCTTTCTTT. It encodes CASSWKDGYTEAFF. The rearrangement links TRBV5-1 to TRBJ1-1; D is unresolved. Deletions cut 3 bases from V and 3 bases from J, with 12 bases between. This CDR3 comprises 14 residues. The germline CDR1 and CDR2 sequences are SGHRS and YFSETQ.

Only a few counts were recorded for this clonotype. V and J are TRBV27 and TRBJ2-1, with D maybe TRBD2 (6 bases). V was pared by 4 bases and J by 5 bases, with 12 bases between. From germline, CDR1 is MNHEY and CDR2 SMNVEV (reference sequence). This CDR3 is built from 14 residues. CDR3 loop: CASSSGTGHNEQFF. The CDR3 DNA reads TGTGCCAGCAGTTCTGGGACTGGCCACAATGAGCAGTTCTTC.

V usage is TRBV20-1 and J usage is TRBJ1-3; a weak D match, TRBD1 (6 bases). Trimming took off 6 bases at V and 0 bases at J, with 12 bases between the two ends. CDR3 size: 14 residues. Germline-derived CDR1 and CDR2 are DFQATT and SNEGSKA (reference sequence). This CDR3 reads CSAEGHLSGNTIYF. In DNA form, the CDR3 reads TGCAGTGCGGAGGGACACCTCTCTGGAAACACCATATATTTT.

This clonotype has only a few counts. The chain has TRBV27 and TRBJ2-3; 14 bases are a match to TRBD2. After removal of 6 bases from V and 2 bases from J, the junction contained 10 bases not matched to a gene. The CDR3 contains 18 residues. CDR1 and CDR2 from the germline V gene are MNHEY and SMNVEV (reference sequence). Written as DNA, the CDR3 is TGTGCCAGCAGCCGGACTAGCGGGGGGCACTTCCTCACAGATACGCAGTATTTT. Its protein is CASSRTSGGHFLTDTQYF.

This clonotype turned up a few times. The chain is built from TRBV11-1 and TRBJ2-7; TRBD2 might be the D (5 bases). V was cut by 0 bases and J by 0 bases, with 12 bases left in between. The CDR3 spans 16 residues. Looked up from germline, CDR1 is SGHAT and CDR2 is FQDESV (reference sequence). In DNA, the CDR3 is TGTGCCAGCAGCTTAGCGTGGGCGGGCTTCTCCTACGAGCAGTACTTC. Its translation: CASSLAWAGFSYEQYF.

This clonotype was seen only a few times. V usage is TRBV20-1 and J usage is TRBJ1-2; no reliable D call. The germline V gene has CDR1 DFQATT and CDR2 SNEGSKA (reference sequence). There are 12 residues in the CDR3. The V gene lost 0 bases and the J gene lost 8 bases, with 10 bases spanning the gap. CDR3 nucleotides: TGCAGTGCTAGAGACCCTCCGGGAGGCTACACCTTC. It yields the protein CSARDPPGGYTF.

The table lists this clonotype with a few counts. The V gene is TRBV4-1, the J gene TRBJ1-6; D gene uncertain. Per the germline V gene, CDR1 is MGHRA and CDR2 is YSYEKL. The germline V and J ends were trimmed by 2 bases and 5 bases, with 13 bases remaining between them. The CDR3 extends over 16 amino acids. The CDR3 loop is CASSQYPRRDNSPLHF. The CDR3 nucleotides are TGCGCCAGCAGCCAATATCCCAGAAGAGATAATTCACCCCTCCACTTT.

The sample holds a few counts of this clonotype. V usage is TRBV12-3 or TRBV12-4 and J usage is TRBJ2-5; unclear D gene. The end of the DNA is better explained by TRBJ2-7, so the J call may be wrong. This CDR3 has 11 amino acids. In nucleotides, the CDR3 is TGTGCCAGCAGTCCTAGTTGCGAGCAGTACTTC. It yields the protein CASSPSCEQYF.

The rearrangement links TRBV7-9 to TRBJ2-3; 12 bases fit TRBD2. The junction had 17 bases not matched to a gene; V was cut back by 5 bases and J by 2 bases. CDR1 is SEHNR, CDR2 FQNEAQ, per germline (reference sequence). The CDR3 has 20 residues. The CDR3 bases are TGTGCCAGCAGCCGGTTAATCCCCCACAGACTAGCGGGGGACACAGATACGCAGTATTTT. As protein: CASSRLIPHRLAGDTDTQYF.

The J gene is TRBJ2-1, the V gene TRBV12-3 or TRBV12-4; 11 nucleotides line up with TRBD2. This CDR3 region has 15 residues. Germline trimming cut 3 bases from V and 10 bases from J; bases unmatched to any gene: 8. The chain's CDR3 is CASSLALAGGLEQFF. The CDR3 region has the DNA TGTGCCAGCAGTTTGGCGCTAGCGGGAGGCTTAGAGCAGTTCTTC.

The chain is built from TRBV12-3 or TRBV12-4 and TRBJ2-1; 9 nucleotides align to TRBD1. The CDR3 is 15 amino acids. Trimming removed 6 bases from V and 4 bases from J; junction bases left unmatched: 7. The CDR3 region is CASSWGQGKYNEQFF. As DNA, the CDR3 is TGTGCCAGCAGCTGGGGACAGGGAAAATACAATGAGCAGTTCTTC.

V usage is TRBV7-2 and J usage is TRBJ1-2, with D unresolved. CDR1 is SGHTA and CDR2 is FQGNSA in the germline V gene. The CDR3 runs to 13 residues. Trimming took off 4 bases at V and 5 bases at J, with 11 bases between the two ends. The CDR3 bases are TGTGCCAGCAGCTCTTCAAGGGTTTATGGCTACACCTTC. This codes for CASSSSRVYGYTF.

This clonotype was observed a handful of times. The rearrangement links TRBV6-6 to TRBJ1-5, with D maybe TRBD1 (5 bases). Germline values: CDR1 MNHNY, CDR2 SVGAGI (reference sequence). CDR3 length: 13 amino acids. Trimming removed 10 bases from V and 4 bases from J, with 14 bases in between. CDR3 region: CATADNRNQPQHF. The DNA for the CDR3 is TGTGCCACCGCGGACAACCGAAATCAGCCCCAGCATTTT.

V usage is TRBV5-1 and J usage is TRBJ2-5; TRBD2 matches at 7 bases. The V gene's germline CDR1 is SGHRS and CDR2 YFSETQ. Trimming cost V 4 bases and J 5 bases; bases outside gene matches: 11. This CDR3 has 15 residues. CDR3 amino acids: CASSPGLDEGETQYF. As DNA, the CDR3 is TGCGCCAGCAGCCCCGGACTAGACGAGGGTGAGACCCAGTACTTC.

V and J are TRBV9 and TRBJ2-1; the match to TRBD2 covers 8 bases. V trimming: 4 bases; J trimming: 4 bases; junction bases outside the gene matches: 10. The CDR3 is made up of 16 amino acids. The germline gives CDR1 SGDLS, CDR2 YYNGEE. CDR3 protein: CASSSLSRGAYNEQFF. The CDR3 bases are TGTGCCAGCAGCTCCCTCTCGCGGGGGGCTTACAATGAGCAGTTCTTC.

The chain is built from TRBV6-2 or TRBV6-3 and TRBJ2-2, with unresolved D. The length of the CDR3 is 15 residues. Germline V gene data show CDR1 as MNHEY and CDR2 as SVGEGT. Trimming pared 3 bases from V and 0 bases from J, leaving 8 bases between. The CDR3 is CASSYARTNTGELFF. CDR3 in DNA: TGTGCCAGCAGTTATGCTCGGACGAACACCGGGGAGCTGTTTTTT.

The gene calls are TRBV7-2 and TRBJ1-4; 7 bases agree with TRBD1. Unmatched junction bases numbered 8, after V lost 6 bases and J lost 4 bases. CDR1 is SGHTA and CDR2 is FQGNSA in the germline V gene. The length of the CDR3 is 15 residues. CDR3 DNA: TGTGCCAGCAGGTCCCAGGGGGGGCTTAATGAAAAACTGTTTTTT. It yields the protein CASRSQGGLNEKLFF.

CDR3 nucleotides: TGTGCCACCAGTGATTCTTGGGACACCTATGGCTACACCTTC. Its protein product is CATSDSWDTYGYTF. The chain combines TRBV24-1 with TRBJ1-2, with a tentative D call TRBD1 (6 bases). This CDR3 is built from 14 residues. V was cut by 2 bases and J by 4 bases, with 10 bases left in between. The germline V gene has CDR1 KGHDR and CDR2 SFDVKD.

The rearrangement joins TRBV7-9 to TRBJ2-7; 8 bases are a match to TRBD1. CDR1 and CDR2 from the germline V gene are SEHNR and FQNEAQ (reference sequence). The CDR3 is made up of 16 amino acids. With 5 bases clipped from V and 0 bases from J, the junction kept 9 bases outside the gene matches. The CDR3 DNA follows: TGTGCCAGCAGCCCCCAGACAGGGGTTAACTCCTACGAGCAGTACTTC. As protein: CASSPQTGVNSYEQYF.

This clonotype was detected a few times. V is TRBV6-1 and J is TRBJ1-5; TRBD1 matches 7 bases. CDR3 length: 15 residues. Trimming cost V 4 bases and J 6 bases; bases outside gene matches: 9. Per the germline V gene, CDR1 is MNHNS and CDR2 is SASEGT. The CDR3 is CASSARGDSRQPQHF. The CDR3 DNA is TGTGCCAGCAGTGCTCGGGGGGACAGTCGTCAGCCCCAGCATTTT.

The CDR3 loop reads CASSQATSGAGEQFF. The DNA for the CDR3 is TGTGCCAGCAGCCAAGCTACTAGCGGTGCGGGGGAGCAGTTCTTC. The V gene is TRBV14, the J gene TRBJ2-1; 8 nucleotides align to TRBD2. Germline values: CDR1 SGHDN, CDR2 FVKESK. V dropped 1 base and J dropped 10; count of bases not matched to a gene: 9. CDR3 length: 15 residues. The variable domain in full, with the rest retrieved from reference TRBV14 and TRBJ2-1, is EAGVTQFPSHSVIEKGQTVTLRCDPISGHDNLYWYRRVMGKEIKFLLHFVKESKQDESGMPNNRFLAERTGGTYSTLKVQPAELEDSGVYFCASSQATSGAGEQFFGPGTRLTVL.

This clonotype was counted many times. The chain has TRBV9 and TRBJ1-2, with 9 bases matching TRBD1. Germline V lookup: CDR1 SGDLS, CDR2 YYNGEE. The CDR3 has 15 amino acids. V lost 3 bases to trimming and J lost 8 bases; unmatched junction nucleotides: 11. CDR3 protein: CASSAEPGQGQGYTF. The CDR3 DNA sequence: TGTGCCAGCAGCGCCGAACCGGGACAGGGACAGGGCTACACCTTC.